The clone carrying this T cell receptor (beta chain) was observed at least ten times. These data come from a study of patients and donors after allogeneic stem cell transplantation. J gave up 1 base and V 5 bases, and 8 bases lay outside the gene matches. The CDR3 loop spans 17 amino acids. Germline loops: CDR1 SGHTA, CDR2 FQGNSA. TCRdb re-called the RT-PCR reads with MiXCR, one entry per CDR3 protein. The profile shows about 200,000 distinct CDR3 sequences, 35% to 50% of them singletons. The sequencing input was blood, either unsorted or a sorted T cell fraction (not recorded which). The sequence was obtained from a human donor who was either an allogeneic HSCT recipient or a stem cell or donor lymphocyte infusion donor (not recorded which). It is not recorded whose cells these are; they may come from a transplant donor. The V call is TRBV7-2, the J call TRBJ1-5; 10 positions match TRBD1. The CDR3 region is CASSPVGTGVSNQPQHF. In DNA form, the CDR3 reads TGTGCCAGCAGCCCGGTAGGGACAGGGGTCAGCAATCAGCCCCAGCATTTT.